The 12 T cell receptor beta chains below come from one sample, sequenced in a study of radiotherapy plus CTLA-4 blockade in lung cancer. Using immunoSEQ multiplex PCR, the repertoire was profiled, and TCRdb retains in-frame clones only, with some absent. Of roughly 32,000 clones in the sample, approximately 66% were seen once. The material sequenced was peripheral blood, taken from a patient treated with radiotherapy plus ipilimumab. The receptors come from a human donor with non-small cell lung cancer who had stable disease on radiotherapy plus ipilimumab.

This sequence joins TRBV19 and TRBJ2-2; D is possibly TRBD2 (5 bases). Germline lookup yields CDR1 LNHDA and CDR2 SQIVND (reference sequence). Trimming shortened V by 7 bases and J by 7 bases, and 19 bases separated the two germline ends. The CDR3 runs to 15 residues. The CDR3 DNA follows: TGTGCCAGTAATTCCCCGGGGATTCCGGGCGGGGAGCTGTTTTTT. Translation: CASNSPGIPGGELFF.

The gene calls are TRBV2 and TRBJ1-2; D uncertain. V was cut by 7 bases and J by 6 bases, with 15 bases left in between. CDR3 size: 13 residues. CDR1 and CDR2 from the germline V gene are SNHLY and FYNNEI. CDR3 loop: CASKGGRVDGYTF. The CDR3 DNA reads as TGTGCCAGCAAGGGAGGGAGGGTAGATGGCTACACCTTC.

The chain carries TRBV12-5 and TRBJ2-1; possible D gene TRBD2, 5 bases. There are 13 residues in the CDR3. CDR1 and CDR2 from the germline V gene are LGHNT and FRNRAP. The V end was cut by 2 bases, the J end by 8 bases, with 10 bases between. CDR3 nucleotides: TGTGCTAGTGGTTTGCCCGGGAATGATGAGCAGTTCTTC. This translates into CASGLPGNDEQFF.

The rearrangement uses TRBV21-1 and TRBJ2-5; the table's D call, TRBD1, has no DNA check behind it. TRBV21-1 is assigned pseudogene status. The CDR3 consists of 15 residues. CDR3 sequence reads: CASSLLHREKETQYF. The CDR3 DNA reads TGTGCCAGCAGTTTACTCCACAGGGAAAAAGAGACCCAGTACTTC.

The chain carries TRBV19 and TRBJ1-5, with 7 bases lining up with TRBD1. V trimming: 5 bases; J trimming: 4 bases; junction bases outside the gene matches: 8. Germline CDR1 LNHDA, CDR2 SQIVND (reference sequence). The CDR3 runs 15 residues. CDR3 bases: TGTGCCAGTAGTCCGCGGGACAGTCAGAATCAGCCCCAGCATTTT. Translated, it gives CASSPRDSQNQPQHF.

This clone was observed a few times. The rearrangement links TRBV7-3 to TRBJ1-2; TRBD1 is a possible D gene (6 bases). V was shortened by 2 bases and J by 2 bases, with 9 bases between the two germline ends. Germline V lookup: CDR1 SGHTA, CDR2 FQGTGA. The CDR3 runs 14 residues. The DNA for the CDR3 is TGTGCCAGCAGCTTAGACAGGACAAACTATGGCTACACCTTC. Its translation: CASSLDRTNYGYTF.

The rearrangement joins TRBV11-3 to TRBJ2-3, with D possibly being TRBD1 (8 bases). The CDR3 covers 14 residues. V lost 6 bases and J 3 bases, leaving 13 bases between the germline ends. Germline values: CDR1 SGHNT, CDR2 YENEEA. In DNA form, the CDR3 reads TGTGCCAGCAGGACACAGGGGGGGACAGATACGCAGTATTTT. Encoded protein: CASRTQGGTDTQYF.

This rearrangement joins TRBV18 to TRBJ1-5; maybe TRBD1 (5 bases). This CDR3 spans 14 amino acids. CDR1 is KGHSH, CDR2 LQKENI, per germline. V was trimmed by 3 bases and J by 2 bases, leaving 8 bases between them. The CDR3 reads CASSPGRGNQPQHF. The CDR3 DNA reads TGTGCCAGCTCACCCGGCAGGGGCAATCAGCCCCAGCATTTT.

The chain employs TRBV7-2 and TRBJ1-2; D not resolved. The CDR3 totals 13 residues. The germline CDR1 and CDR2 sequences are SGHTA and FQGNSA. The V gene lost 3 bases and the J gene lost 7 bases, with 12 bases spanning the gap. CDR3 in amino acids: CASSFTREGGYTF. DNA of the CDR3: TGTGCCAGCAGCTTTACCCGGGAGGGTGGCTACACCTTC. Supplemented by reference TRBV7-2 and TRBJ1-2, the full variable domain reads GAGVSQSPSNKVTEKGKDVELRCDPISGHTALYWYRQSLGQGLEFLIYFQGNSAPDKSGLPSDRFSAERTGGSVSTLTIQRTQQEDSAVYLCASSFTREGGYTFGSGTRLTVV.

Turning to this clone: At one boundary the junction diverges from the germline segment, which might be a read error. This sequence joins TRBV7-7 and TRBJ2-5, with TRBD2 matching 14 bases. The germline CDR1 and CDR2 sequences are SSHAT and FNYEAQ (reference sequence). The CDR3 sequence is 16 residues long. The CDR3 DNA follows: TGTGCTAGCAGCCCGACTAGCGGGAGGGCCGGGGAGACCCAGTACTTC. Protein product: CASSPTSGRAGETQYF. The full variable domain, rest sourced from reference TRBV7-7 and TRBJ2-5, is GAGVSQSPRYKVTKRGQDVTLRCDPISSHATLYWYQQALGQGPEFLTYFNYEAQPDKSGLPSDRFSAERPEGSISTLTIQRTEQRDSAMYRCASSPTSGRAGETQYFGPGTRLLVL.

Worth noting for this clone: An end of the junction does not agree with germline; a read error may underlie this. The chain uses TRBV11-3 and TRBJ2-7; 9 bases are shared with TRBD2. Looked up from germline, CDR1 is SGHNT and CDR2 is YENEEA. This CDR3 has 12 residues. The DNA of the CDR3 is TGTGCCAGCAAGGCGGGAGGGCCCCCGCGGGACTTC. Residues: CASKAGGPPRDF.

V and J are TRBV4-1 and TRBJ2-7; tentatively, D is TRBD1 (6 bases). Germline CDR1 and CDR2: MGHRA and YSYEKL. Trimming shortened V by 4 bases and J by 3 bases, and 10 bases separated the two germline ends. CDR3 size: 13 residues. The chain's CDR3 is CASSRTGFYEQYF. CDR3 nucleotide sequence: TGCGCCAGCAGCCGAACAGGGTTCTACGAGCAGTACTTC.